This passage covers 10 T cell receptor beta chains from one sample sequenced in a study of regulatory T cells in long-lasting Graves disease. Time point described: newly diagnosed GD, antithyroid drugs for less than 3 months. RNA extracted from PBMCs served as the sequencing template. Building the TCR beta libraries relied on iRepertoire HTBI primers, and CDR3 regions underwent Arm-PCR. TCRdb re-called the multiplex PCR reads with MiXCR, one entry per CDR3 protein. Of around 500,000 distinct CDR3 sequences listed, around 15% were seen once; the top ten hold 20% to 25%. These data are also associated with another study on T cells in Graves' hyperthyroidism and ophthalmopathy.

Source: peripheral blood mononuclear cells (PBMCs), taken at new diagnosis, from a patient treated with antithyroid drugs. These receptors were obtained from a woman aged 35 to 60 with Graves disease.

This clonotype has just a few counts. This chain connects TRBV6-1 to TRBJ2-7; the D gene is possibly TRBD1 (6 bases). The CDR3 loop spans 12 amino acids. V shed 7 bases and J shed 6 bases, with 13 bases lying between them. The germline gives CDR1 MNHNS, CDR2 SASEGT. CDR3 in amino acids: CASTRTEAEQYF. For the CDR3, the DNA is TGTGCCAGCACCCGGACAGAGGCCGAGCAGTACTTC.

This chain links TRBV28 with TRBJ1-2; 10 bases are a match to TRBD1. The germline V gene encodes CDR1 MDHEN and CDR2 SYDVKM. J lost 6 bases, V lost 5 bases, and 12 bases had no gene match. The CDR3 runs 16 residues. CDR3 residues: CASSEPTETGGDGYTF. CDR3 sequence (DNA): TGTGCCAGCAGTGAACCTACCGAGACAGGGGGCGATGGCTACACCTTC.

J is TRBJ1-5 and V is TRBV19, with 11 positions matching TRBD1. Germline CDR1 is LNHDA and CDR2 is SQIVND (reference sequence). V shed 8 bases and J 2 bases; nucleotides not matched to a gene: 14. The CDR3 is made up of 18 amino acids. The CDR3 reads CASQQDRGRAGGNQPQHF. CDR3 bases: TGTGCCAGTCAGCAGGACAGGGGGCGGGCGGGGGGCAATCAGCCCCAGCATTTT.

The chain has TRBV19 and TRBJ2-2; D not certain. Trimming removed 7 bases from V and 6 bases from J, with 6 bases in between. CDR1 and CDR2 from the germline V gene are LNHDA and SQIVND (reference sequence). The CDR3 has 11 residues. CDR3 DNA sequence: TGTGCCAGTATTTCCGCCGGGGAGCTGTTTTTT. This encodes CASISAGELFF. The full variable domain, rest sourced from reference TRBV19 and TRBJ2-2, is DGGITQSPKYLFRKEGQNVTLSCEQNLNHDAMYWYRQDPGQGLRLIYYSQIVNDFQKGDIAEGYSVSREKKESFPLTVTSAQKNPTAFYLCASISAGELFFGEGSRLTVL.

Only a few counts were recorded for this clonotype. The genes are TRBV2 and TRBJ2-1; D could derive from TRBD1 or TRBD2 (5 bases each). CDR3 length equals 15 residues. The ends were cut back, 3 bases at V and 8 bases at J, with 17 bases in the middle. Per germline, CDR1 SNHLY and CDR2 FYNNEI. Written as DNA, the CDR3 is TGTGCCAGCAGTGAGGTTGTGGGGGTGTCGGATGAGCAGTTCTTC. Encoded protein: CASSEVVGVSDEQFF.

This clonotype was recorded many times. V usage is TRBV20-1 and J usage is TRBJ1-1, with D possibly being TRBD1 (5 bases). Trimming shortened V by 1 base and J by 4 bases, and 10 bases separated the two germline ends. The germline V gene has CDR1 DFQATT and CDR2 SNEGSKA (reference sequence). The CDR3 is made up of 13 amino acids. The CDR3 reads CSARVQAGTEAFF. The CDR3, as DNA: TGCAGTGCTAGAGTACAGGCAGGCACTGAAGCTTTCTTT.

This clonotype was seen many times. V and J are TRBV5-6 and TRBJ2-1; 8 bases map to TRBD2. The J segment lost 8 bases and the V segment lost 5 bases, leaving 12 bases of the junction unmatched. This CDR3 has 15 residues. Per germline, CDR1 SGHDT and CDR2 YYEEEE. CDR3 nucleotide sequence: TGTGCCAGCAGTCCCGGACTAGCCCGGCCCGATGAGCAGTTCTTC. Protein: CASSPGLARPDEQFF.

This clonotype was detected ten times or more. The chain is built from TRBV6-1 and TRBJ1-1; D perhaps matches TRBD1 (5 bases). Germline CDR1 reads MNHNS; CDR2 reads SASEGT. This CDR3 has 15 residues. Trimming removed 5 bases at V and 1 base at J, with 14 bases between. CDR3 coding DNA: TGTGCCAGCAGTCTCCGGACACTATCGAACACTGAAGCTTTCTTT. As protein: CASSLRTLSNTEAFF.

This clonotype was recorded many times. At one boundary the junction diverges from the germline segment, which might be a read error. The chain employs TRBV4-1 and TRBJ1-5; D is perhaps TRBD1 (6 bases). This CDR3 contains 14 residues. CDR1 and CDR2 from the germline V gene are MGHRA and YSYEKL. The CDR3 DNA follows: TGTGCCAGCAGCCGTGGACAGAGCAATCAGCCCCAGCATTTT. This codes for CASSRGQSNQPQHF.

This clonotype showed up many times. The chain employs TRBV7-3 and TRBJ2-7, with D tentatively TRBD2 (6 bases). CDR3 size: 16 residues. Germline V lookup: CDR1 SGHTA, CDR2 FQGTGA. The V and J ends lost 5 bases and 7 bases respectively, with 24 bases between them. The CDR3 loop reads CASSPTPLGGAGEQYF. The CDR3 nucleotides read TGTGCCAGCAGCCCCACCCCCCTTGGCGGGGCGGGGGAGCAGTACTTC.